In its sample, the clone carrying this T cell receptor beta chain was seen once. Its antigen is unknown. TCRdb passed the RT-PCR reads through MiXCR, listing each CDR3 protein once. The table records 450,000 to 550,000 distinct CDR3 sequences, around 25% of them present only once. CDR3 length equals 14 residues. Trimming removed 6 bases at V and 7 bases at J, with 15 bases between. This specimen belongs to a study of response to subunit inactivated influenza vaccine. Whole-study results and caveats: The authors offered the suggestion that each seasonal influenza vaccination recruits few new T cells.

V usage is TRBV12-3 or TRBV12-4 and J usage is TRBJ1-4, with D possibly matching TRBD1 (6 bases). This sample comprised CD4+ T cells sorted from PBMCs, obtained less than 6 days after vaccination. This receptor was taken from a man aged 50 or older who received an inactivated influenza vaccine. The CDR3: CASSPGGGFEKLFF. The CDR3 region has the DNA TGTGCCAGCAGCCCCGGAGGGGGTTTTGAAAAACTGTTTTTT.